This T cell receptor beta chain comes out of a study of cytomegalovirus exposure and HLA in healthy donors. The primer mix had 60 Vbeta and 13 Jbeta primers. Only in-frame clones appear in the TCRdb table, and some are missing; sequencing was by immunoSEQ multiplex PCR. Reported are about 67,000 clones; the ten largest clones contain 5%. Overall study results and limits: There were several of the most significant clusters that appeared linked to common viral pathogens in a later analysis. An ancestry cluster, one associated with Asian ancestry, reportedly showed fewer N-insertions than the roughly 610-donor mean in a later analysis. Later work found that TCR association rates differed between HLA loci; DRB1 had the most and HLA-C the fewest.

Concerning this clone: Its antigen remains unidentified.

CDR3 size: 17 residues. V lost 6 bases, J lost 5 bases, and 15 bases stayed unmatched. The germline gives CDR1 MDHEN, CDR2 SYDVKM. The sequence derives from a woman between 40 and 50 years old in good health and CMV-seropositive. Sequencing used PBMCs. The gene calls are TRBV28 and TRBJ2-2, with 7 bases fitting TRBD2. DNA for the CDR3: TGTGCCAGCAGCCAGCCGTCCCGGGGGGAATCGACCGGGGAGCTGTTTTTT. Translated, it gives CASSQPSRGESTGELFF.